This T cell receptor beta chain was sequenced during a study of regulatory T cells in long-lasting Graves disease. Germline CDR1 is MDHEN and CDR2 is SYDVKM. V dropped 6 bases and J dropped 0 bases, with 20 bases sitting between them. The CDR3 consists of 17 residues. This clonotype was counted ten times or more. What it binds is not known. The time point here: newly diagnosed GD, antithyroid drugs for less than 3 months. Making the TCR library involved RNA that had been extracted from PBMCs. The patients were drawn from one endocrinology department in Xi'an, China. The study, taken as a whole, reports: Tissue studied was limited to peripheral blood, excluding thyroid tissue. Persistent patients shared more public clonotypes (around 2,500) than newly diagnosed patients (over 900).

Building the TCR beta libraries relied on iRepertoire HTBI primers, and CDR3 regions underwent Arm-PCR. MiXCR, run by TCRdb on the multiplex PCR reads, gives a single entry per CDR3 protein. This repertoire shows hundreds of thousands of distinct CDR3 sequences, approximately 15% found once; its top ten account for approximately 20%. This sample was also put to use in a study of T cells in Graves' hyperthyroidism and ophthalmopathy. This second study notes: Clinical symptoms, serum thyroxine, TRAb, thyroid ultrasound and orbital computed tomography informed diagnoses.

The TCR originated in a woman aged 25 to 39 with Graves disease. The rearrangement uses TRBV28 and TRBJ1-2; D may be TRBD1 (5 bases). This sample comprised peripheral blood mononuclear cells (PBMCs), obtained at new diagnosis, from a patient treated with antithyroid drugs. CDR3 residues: CASRPGTFIGANYGYTF. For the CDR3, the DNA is TGTGCCAGCAGGCCCGGGACCTTCATTGGGGCTAACTATGGCTACACCTTC.